Listed here are 4 T cell receptor beta chains from one sample, sequenced in a study of blood T cell repertoires in COVID-19. The repertoire was sequenced with immunoSEQ multiplex PCR; TCRdb's copy has only in-frame clones and lacks some. The sample lists 100,000 to 150,000 clones, about four fifths occurring once. The sample consisted of peripheral blood. The receptor source for this set is a man in his sixties with acute or convalescent COVID-19.

Here the CDR3 reads CASTITSAEQYF. In DNA form, the CDR3 reads TGTGCCAGCACCATTACTAGCGCCGAGCAGTACTTC. V gene TRBV2 combines with J gene TRBJ2-7; the match to TRBD2 covers 7 bases. V lost 7 bases, J lost 6 bases, and 6 bases stayed unmatched. The CDR3 sequence is 12 residues long. The V gene's germline CDR1 is SNHLY and CDR2 FYNNEI.

The chain has TRBV28 and TRBJ1-6, with no clear D. The CDR3 spans 17 residues. Germline CDR1 MDHEN, CDR2 SYDVKM. V was pared by 6 bases and J by 13 bases, with 28 bases between. CDR3 DNA sequence: TGTGCCAGCAGCGAACCCTCTCGGGTACGGTCCTTAAGGCCCCTCCACTTT. Its protein is CASSEPSRVRSLRPLHF.

The J gene is TRBJ2-7, the V gene TRBV28, with TRBD1 identical over 9 bases. Germline loops: CDR1 MDHEN, CDR2 SYDVKM. The CDR3 covers 15 residues. J lost 0 bases, V lost 6 bases, and 6 bases had no gene match. CDR3 in DNA: TGTGCCAGCAGACGCGGACAGGGGCGCTCCTACGAGCAGTACTTC. Translating it yields CASRRGQGRSYEQYF.

The chain uses TRBV6-1 and TRBJ2-5; 10 nucleotides agree with TRBD1. CDR3 size: 16 residues. With V trimmed by 4 bases and J by 4 bases, 9 bases remained unmatched. The germline V gene has CDR1 MNHNS and CDR2 SASEGT. CDR3 region: CASSARDRGTRETQYF. Written as DNA, the CDR3 is TGTGCCAGCAGTGCCCGGGACAGGGGCACGAGAGAGACCCAGTACTTC.